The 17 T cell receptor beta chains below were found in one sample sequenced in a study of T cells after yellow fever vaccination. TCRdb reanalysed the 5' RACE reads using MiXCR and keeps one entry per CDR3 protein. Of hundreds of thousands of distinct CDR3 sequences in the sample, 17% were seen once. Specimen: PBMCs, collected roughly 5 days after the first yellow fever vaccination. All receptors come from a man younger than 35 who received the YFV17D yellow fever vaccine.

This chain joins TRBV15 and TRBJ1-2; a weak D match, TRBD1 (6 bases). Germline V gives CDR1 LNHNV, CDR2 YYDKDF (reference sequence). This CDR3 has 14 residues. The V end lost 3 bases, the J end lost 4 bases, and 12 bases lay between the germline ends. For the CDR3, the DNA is TGTGCCACCAGCAGGGACAGCCTCCTCTATGGCTACACCTTC. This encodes CATSRDSLLYGYTF.

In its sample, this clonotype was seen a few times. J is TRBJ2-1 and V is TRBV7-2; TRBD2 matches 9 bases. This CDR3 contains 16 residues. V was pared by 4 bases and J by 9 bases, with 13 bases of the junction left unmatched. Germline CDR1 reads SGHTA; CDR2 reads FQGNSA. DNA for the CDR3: TGTGCCAGCAGCTCGGGCTTGGCTAGCGGGGAAAGTGAGCAGTTCTTC. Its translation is CASSSGLASGESEQFF.

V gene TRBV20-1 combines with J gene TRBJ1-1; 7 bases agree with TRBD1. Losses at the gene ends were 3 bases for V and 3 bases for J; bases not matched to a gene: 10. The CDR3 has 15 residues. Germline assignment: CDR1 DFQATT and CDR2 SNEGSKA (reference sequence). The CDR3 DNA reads TGCAGTGCTAGGGTAGGGGGCTGGGTGGACACTGAAGCTTTCTTT. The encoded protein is CSARVGGWVDTEAFF.

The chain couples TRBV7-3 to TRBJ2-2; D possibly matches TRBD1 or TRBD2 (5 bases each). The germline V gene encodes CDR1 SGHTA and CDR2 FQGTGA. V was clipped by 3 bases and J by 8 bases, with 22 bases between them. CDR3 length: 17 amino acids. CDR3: CASSFAALPGPEGELFF. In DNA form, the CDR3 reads TGTGCCAGCAGCTTCGCGGCCCTACCGGGACCGGAAGGGGAGCTGTTTTTT. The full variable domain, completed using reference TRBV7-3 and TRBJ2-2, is GAGVSQTPSNKVTEKGKYVELRCDPISGHTALYWYRQSLGQGPEFLIYFQGTGAADDSGLPNDRFFAVRPEGSVSTLKIQRTERGDSAVYLCASSFAALPGPEGELFFGEGSRLTVL.

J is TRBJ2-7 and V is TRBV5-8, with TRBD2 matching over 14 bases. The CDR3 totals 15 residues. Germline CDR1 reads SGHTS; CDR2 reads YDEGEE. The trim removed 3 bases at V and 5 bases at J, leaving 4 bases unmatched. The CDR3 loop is CASSWGLAGVDEQYV. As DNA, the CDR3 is TGTGCCAGCAGCTGGGGACTAGCGGGGGTGGACGAGCAGTACGTC.

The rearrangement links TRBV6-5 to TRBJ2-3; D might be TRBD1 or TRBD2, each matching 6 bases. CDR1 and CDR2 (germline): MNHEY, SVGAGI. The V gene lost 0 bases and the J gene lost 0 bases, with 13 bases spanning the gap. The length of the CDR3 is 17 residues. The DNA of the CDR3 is TGTGCCAGCAGTTACTCTCGACCGGGGGCTAGCACAGATACGCAGTATTTT. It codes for CASSYSRPGASTDTQYF.

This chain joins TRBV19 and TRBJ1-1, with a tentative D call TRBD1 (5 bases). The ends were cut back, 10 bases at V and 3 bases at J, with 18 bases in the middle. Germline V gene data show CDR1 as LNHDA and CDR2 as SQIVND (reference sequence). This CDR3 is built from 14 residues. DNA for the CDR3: TGTGCCACCGGCGCCGGGGGGGGACACACTGAAGCTTTCTTT. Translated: CATGAGGGHTEAFF.

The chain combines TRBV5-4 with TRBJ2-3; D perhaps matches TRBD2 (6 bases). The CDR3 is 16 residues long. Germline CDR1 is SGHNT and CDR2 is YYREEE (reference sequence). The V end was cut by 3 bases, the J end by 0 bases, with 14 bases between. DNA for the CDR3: TGTGCCAGCAGCTCCAAACAGCGGGCTAGCACAGATACGCAGTATTTT. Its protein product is CASSSKQRASTDTQYF.

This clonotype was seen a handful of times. CDR3 region: CASSEGSNEKLFF. The CDR3 coding sequence is TGTGCCAGCAGCGAGGGATCTAATGAAAAACTGTTTTTT. The chain combines TRBV7-3 with TRBJ1-4; no definite D call. CDR1 and CDR2 (germline): SGHTA, FQGTGA. V dropped 5 bases and J dropped 3 bases, with 7 bases sitting between them. The length of the CDR3 is 13 residues.

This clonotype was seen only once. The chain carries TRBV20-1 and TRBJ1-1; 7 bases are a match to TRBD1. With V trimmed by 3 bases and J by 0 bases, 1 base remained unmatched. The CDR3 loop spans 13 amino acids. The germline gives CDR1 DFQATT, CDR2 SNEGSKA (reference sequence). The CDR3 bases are TGCAGTGCTAGGACAGGGATGAACACTGAAGCTTTCTTT. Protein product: CSARTGMNTEAFF.

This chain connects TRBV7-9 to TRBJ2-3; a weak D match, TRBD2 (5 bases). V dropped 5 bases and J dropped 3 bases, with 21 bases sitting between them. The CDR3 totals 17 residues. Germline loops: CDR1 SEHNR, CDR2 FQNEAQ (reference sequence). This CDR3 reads CASSPPPWRMSTDTQYF. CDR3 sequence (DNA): TGTGCCAGCAGCCCACCCCCCTGGAGGATGAGTACAGATACGCAGTATTTT.

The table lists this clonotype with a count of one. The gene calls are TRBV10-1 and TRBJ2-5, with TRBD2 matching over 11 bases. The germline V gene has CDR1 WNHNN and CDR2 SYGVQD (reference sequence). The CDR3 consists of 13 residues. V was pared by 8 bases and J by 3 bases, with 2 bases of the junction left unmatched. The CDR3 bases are TGCGCCAGCCAACTAGCGGGGGAAGAGACCCAGTACTTC. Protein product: CASQLAGEETQYF.

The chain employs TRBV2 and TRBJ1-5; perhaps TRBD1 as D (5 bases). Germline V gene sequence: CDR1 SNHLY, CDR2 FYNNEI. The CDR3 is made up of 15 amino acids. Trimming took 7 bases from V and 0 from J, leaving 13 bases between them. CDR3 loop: CASTAGTLSNQPQHF. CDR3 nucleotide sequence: TGTGCCAGCACCGCCGGGACCCTTAGCAATCAGCCCCAGCATTTT.

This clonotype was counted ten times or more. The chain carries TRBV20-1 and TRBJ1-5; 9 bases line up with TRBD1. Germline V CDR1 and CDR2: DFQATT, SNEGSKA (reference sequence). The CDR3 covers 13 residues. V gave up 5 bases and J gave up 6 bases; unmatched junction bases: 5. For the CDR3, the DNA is TGCAGTGCTCGGGACAGGGAGGCTCAGCCCCAGCATTTT. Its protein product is CSARDREAQPQHF.

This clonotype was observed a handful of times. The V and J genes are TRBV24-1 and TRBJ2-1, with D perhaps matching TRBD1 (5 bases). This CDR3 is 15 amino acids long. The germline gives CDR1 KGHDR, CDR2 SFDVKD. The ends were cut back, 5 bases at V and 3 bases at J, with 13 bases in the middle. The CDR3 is CATSAGQNNYNEQFF. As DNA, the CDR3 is TGTGCCACCAGTGCAGGACAAAATAACTACAATGAGCAGTTCTTC.

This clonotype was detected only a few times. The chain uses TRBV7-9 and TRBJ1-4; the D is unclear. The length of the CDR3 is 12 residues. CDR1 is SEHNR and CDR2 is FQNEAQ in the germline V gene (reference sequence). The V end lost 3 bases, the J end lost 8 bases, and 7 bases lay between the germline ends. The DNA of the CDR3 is TGTGCCAGCAGCTTTGGTTACGAAAAACTGTTTTTT. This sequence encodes CASSFGYEKLFF. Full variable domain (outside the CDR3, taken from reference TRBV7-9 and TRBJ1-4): DTGVSQNPRHKITKRGQNVTFRCDPISEHNRLYWYRQTLGQGPEFLTYFQNEAQLEKSRLLSDRFSAERPKGSFSTLEIQRTEQGDSAMYLCASSFGYEKLFFGSGTQLSVL.

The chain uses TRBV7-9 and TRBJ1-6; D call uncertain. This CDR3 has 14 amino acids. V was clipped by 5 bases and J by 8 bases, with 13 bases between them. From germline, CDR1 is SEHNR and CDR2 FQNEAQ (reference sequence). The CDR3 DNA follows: TGTGCCAGCAGCCTGGGCGGCCGCTATTCACCCCTCCACTTT. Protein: CASSLGGRYSPLHF.